This TCR beta chain was documented in a study of cytomegalovirus exposure and HLA in healthy donors (dated by TCRdb to about 2017). Study-level background: In an earlier analysis of under 750 of the donors, 276 Gb of sequence data and 100 million or so unique TCR beta sequences from 180 million or so T cells were reported. Approximately 300 gigabases of sequencing data and approximately 92 million unique TCR sequences made up an early release that covered over 550 HLA-typed donors. The genetic ancestry cluster associated with self-reported Caucasian donors included roughly four fifths of the 398 genotyped donors. The study was designed to test whether signatures of past pathogen exposure could be identified by cataloging public T cell receptors. The T cell repertoires of 666 subjects were profiled by immunosequencing and related to cytomegalovirus serostatus. In addition to the first cohort of around 670 subjects, a separate validation cohort of approximately 130 different subjects was used. High-throughput TCR immunosequencing, statistical association of individual TCRs with disease status, and machine learning were combined to predict cytomegalovirus infection status. In a later analysis, previously published TCR beta repertoires from 500 to 750 donors were re-analyzed and high-resolution HLA genotyping was added so that TCR occurrence patterns could be studied. Rather than using new phenotypic data, the later analysis identified candidate immune exposures from TCR beta sequences and from how often those sequences occurred across donors. To decide whether each TCR beta V gene segment behaved as functional or pseudogenic, an earlier analysis of fewer than 750 of the donors relied on high-throughput TCR beta sequencing. Donor age, sex, ethnicity and CMV serostatus were collected together with the repertoire data. A later genetic analysis took genome-wide SNP genotypes for about three fifths of the 666 donors and used that subset as a discovery cohort. Every discovery cohort repertoire had been produced on one sequencing platform. HLA typing included class I and class II loci at four-digit resolution. The number of typed donors differed by locus: 629-630 for A, B, C, DRB1 and DQB1; some 500 for DQA1; over 600 for DPA1; and roughly 490 for DPB1. About five DR-DQ haplotypes were treated as single units for association and clustering because of strong linkage in the cohort. On average, roughly 250,000 unique TCR beta nucleotide sequences were sequenced per donor among about 400 genotyped donors of the cohort, with around 19% of those sequences being non-productive. Overall study outcomes, separate from this receptor: Immune exposure information for the cohort was limited to CMV serostatus. When HLA alleles, especially DR and DQ, strongly co-occurred, TCR associations were difficult to assign to individual alleles. Three of the identified cytomegalovirus-associated TCR beta chains were confirmed in vitro to be specific for cytomegalovirus antigens. Broadly in line with IMGT annotations, most TCR beta V segments showed up in productive rearrangements about 87% or about 30% of the time in an earlier analysis of approximately 600 of the donors. Correlated functional status among segregating V segments might be attributable to linkage disequilibrium, but an unknown experimental factor could not be ruled out. Only TCR beta chains were sequenced in this cohort, and the absence of alpha or paired-chain data limited detectable features. A cluster of highly shared sequence variants was judged likely to be a technical artifact of the sequencing pipeline. Some IMGT-functional V segments, including TRBV6-2 and TRBV6-3, could not be told apart with the 87-base-pair reads, so those segments were excluded. Compared with the approximately 700-donor mean, donors in an Asian-associated ancestry cluster had fewer N-insertions in productive TCRs, according to a later genetic analysis. In a later analysis, the rate of TCR association differed among HLA loci, with DRB1 alleles having the most associated TCRs and HLA-C alleles having the fewest. A later analysis reported that several top co-occurrence clusters appeared linked to parvovirus B19, influenza, CMV and Epstein-Barr virus. A later analysis found that HLA-associated TCR beta chains were more clonally expanded and had lower generation probabilities than equally common non-associated chains. Because some donors lacked HLA typing at each locus, the association tests relied only on the typed subset. According to a later analysis, most CMV-associated TCR beta chains appeared to be HLA-restricted, and the HLA associations seemed to be driven largely by CMV exposure. The study gave a list of 150 to 200 TCR beta chains associated with cytomegalovirus. Across donors, most TCR sequences were observed very rarely, whereas some public TCRs were present in many individuals. The earlier analysis of some 560 of the donors excluded 15 to 20 rarely observed V segments, including chromosome 9 orphons, because counts were too low. Specific HLA alleles were associated with more than 15,000 TCR beta sequences at a false discovery rate of 0.05 in a later analysis. Cytomegalovirus status was reported to be diagnosed by the classifier with high specificity and sensitivity in both the original and validation cohorts. It was suggested by the authors that the approach could potentially be generalized to other disease states and immunological phenotypes. V-gene and J-gene trimming of TCR beta chains was associated with a missense DCLRE1C variant in a later genetic analysis, and the association was replicated in an independent cohort. Roughly uniform sequencing depth across donors was assumed in presence/absence analyses, although this assumption may not hold. A further reported finding was that TCR beta sequences accurately predicted the HLA-A and HLA-B alleles for most subjects in the first cohort.

Receptor libraries were prepared by the immunoSEQ multiplex PCR assay. The multiplex PCR relied on a mix of 60 forward primers for TCR Vbeta segments and 13 reverse primers for TCR Jbeta segments. Amplification of the CDR3 region of rearranged TCR beta genes was performed with a multiplex PCR assay on genomic DNA. The Illumina HiSeq System was used to sequence the amplified TCR beta libraries as 87-base-pair reads. Turning to the authors' computational methods: A later analysis tallied about 77 million unique TCR beta chains across the 660 or so repertoires, and some 10 million of those chains were shared by two or more donors. A nearest-neighbor algorithm error-corrected the raw reads and collapsed the reads into unique sequences, merging closely related sequences to remove PCR and sequencing errors. CDR3 sequences were aligned to IMGT reference sequences to assign V, D and J gene segments. For a sequence to be retained, a match of at least six nucleotides to both a V gene segment and a J gene segment was required. A rearrangement counted as productive if the CDR3 had no stop codons and remained in frame with V and J, and every other rearrangement counted as non-productive. CDR3 was defined according to IMGT convention as the region running from the second conserved V-encoded cysteine to the conserved J-encoded phenylalanine. The earlier analysis of about 530 of the donors excluded any sequence lacking an unambiguous match to a single V gene segment. An earlier analysis of a few hundred of the donors called V segments functional above 56.7% productive rearrangements and segregating when the between-donor standard deviation exceeded 5%. A statistical classification framework was developed to diagnose cytomegalovirus status using the catalog of TCR beta chain sequences. In a later analysis, V and J genes were assigned by comparing TCR nucleotide sequences against IMGT/GENE-DB human TR gene sequences. In a later analysis, CDR3 sequences and most-parsimonious VDJ recombination scenarios were assigned using the TCRdist pipeline. In a later analysis, each TCR beta chain was defined by its CDR3 amino acid sequence together with its V-gene family, and reads lacking a unique V-gene family were excluded. As a way to deal with suspected cross-contamination and a sequencing artifact, a later analysis dropped 450 to 600 nucleotide sequences that were highly shared and had low generation probability. In a later analysis, a clonal expansion index was calculated for each public chain from normalized within-repertoire ranks of inferred template counts. In a later analysis, generation probabilities were computed using a VDJ recombination model fitted to out-of-frame rearrangements, and the results were checked against IGoR. A later analysis scored TCR-TCR, TCR-HLA and TCR-CMV co-occurrence with hypergeometric tests, applying a repertoire-size bias correction to TCR pairs. A later analysis estimated false discovery rates by permuting HLA or CMV assignments 20 times. A later analysis grouped co-occurring TCRs with DBSCAN, adding TCRdist sequence similarity when clustering within HLA-allele-positive subsets. Co-occurrence clustering excluded repertoires with fewer than 30,000 or more than 120,000 public chains, plus five with anomalous nucleotide sharing. The immuneACCESS repertoire file appears here via TCRdb, limited to in-frame rearrangements. These files lack a portion of the clones; in checked studies, under half of the deficit traces to unresolved V genes, and the cause of the others is not known. D and trimming were read from the DNA, whereas the V and J calls and clone size are those reported in that table. The sample yields approximately 190,000 clones; approximately 78% were counted once. The ten biggest clones cover 6.5% of the sample.

In total, more than 500 healthy bone marrow donors made up the cohort. All cohort members were sampled while nominally healthy, although unrecorded immune exposures were likely present. The donor was CMV seropositive and was included in the group of 300 or so seropositive cohort members. Every donor gave a peripheral blood sample, and the peripheral blood mononuclear cells from that sample were used for TCR beta sequencing. The Qiagen DNeasy Blood Extraction Kit was used to extract genomic DNA from the blood cell samples. V loses 4 bases, J loses 2 bases, and the germline ends lie 6 bases apart. The germline V gene gives CDR1 as SGHDN and CDR2 as FVKESK. Including the terminal cysteine and phenylalanine, the CDR3 comprises 12 residues. Only the CDR3 DNA is retained, 36 bases long and in frame from the first base. Regarding this clone: Its specific antigen is unknown. No much larger clone is present one base from it, and per-base qualities are unavailable.

The receptor chain draws on TRBV14 and TRBJ2-7; confidence is insufficient to name the D gene. This sequence originates from a woman in her fifties or sixties in good health and CMV-seropositive. The sequenced sample was PBMCs. Here is the DNA: TGTGCCAGCAGCCGGCAAGCCTACGAGCAGTACTTC. This translates into CASSRQAYEQYF. Reference TRBV14 and TRBJ2-7 proteins supply the regions before and after the CDR3; the full variable domain is: EAGVTQFPSHSVIEKGQTVTLRCDPISGHDNLYWYRRVMGKEIKFLLHFVKESKQDESGMPNNRFLAERTGGTYSTLKVQPAELEDSGVYFCASSRQAYEQYFGPGTRLTVT.